Listed below are T cell receptor beta chains from one sample, sequenced in a study of identical twins. TCRdb re-called the 5' RACE reads with MiXCR, one entry per CDR3 protein. The table records fewer than 900,000 distinct CDR3 sequences, about 18% of them present only once. These same data were also listed under a study on T cells expressing NK-cell markers.

Specimen: PBMCs. Receptor source: a woman in her late teens or twenties in good health. CDR3s include the opening cysteine and the closing phenylalanine or tryptophan. Each record gives: V gene, J gene, clone size, D gene, CDR3 DNA, CDR3 protein. A D gene is named only where the DNA matches it firmly. A row's size may be missing; if present it is once, few, many or a size class.

TRBV4-3	TRBJ2-2	few	NA	TGCGCCAGCAGCCAACCCGGGACCGGGGAGCTGTTTTTT	CASSQPGTGELFF
TRBV5-1	TRBJ1-1	NA	NA	TGCGCCAGCAGCTTGGTAGTGGGAGGCGAAGCTTTCTTT	CASSLVVGGEAFF
TRBV20-1	TRBJ2-1	few	NA	TGCAGTGCTAGTTTTCTCGGTGAGCAGTTCTTC	CSASFLGEQFF
TRBV20-1	TRBJ2-2	few	NA	TGCAGTGCTAGAGGGGTTAGGTCCACCGGGGAGCTGTTTTTT	CSARGVRSTGELFF
TRBV7-2	TRBJ2-5	few	TRBD1	TGTGCCAGCAGCCTAAGGGGTGCAGGGGGCCCCGGAGAGACCCAGTACTTC	CASSLRGAGGPGETQYF
TRBV11-2	TRBJ1-4	NA	NA	TGTGCCAGCAGCTTTGTCGTCGGGGATGAAAAACTGTTTTTT	CASSFVVGDEKLFF
TRBV5-1	TRBJ2-7	NA	NA	TGCGCCAGCAGCTTGGAGGGACACTCCTACGAGCAGTACTTC	CASSLEGHSYEQYF
TRBV20-1	TRBJ1-1	NA	TRBD1	TGCAGTGCTAGGATTGGCAGGGGGGTCACTGAAGCTTTCTTT	CSARIGRGVTEAFF
TRBV20-1	TRBJ2-5	NA	NA	TGCAGTGCTAGAGACAGCCTCAGAGTTGGGGAGACCCAGTACTTC	CSARDSLRVGETQYF
TRBV12-3/TRBV12-4	TRBJ1-2	few	NA	TGTGCCAGCAGTTTCCGGGCCACTAACTATGGCTACACCTTC	CASSFRATNYGYTF
TRBV20-1	TRBJ2-4	few	TRBD1	TGCAGTGCTAGGTCAGAGGGGGCCCGAAACATTCAGTACTTC	CSARSEGARNIQYF
TRBV11-2	TRBJ2-1	few	TRBD2	TGTGCCAGCAGCTTAGGTAGCGGGAGGGCCCGCAATGAGCAGTTCTTC	CASSLGSGRARNEQFF
TRBV6-1	TRBJ1-4	few	TRBD1	TGTGCCAGCAGTCCCGGGACAGGGACTGAAAAACTGTTTTTT	CASSPGTGTEKLFF
TRBV20-1	TRBJ1-4	few	NA	TGCAGTGCTAGAACCACAGAGGGGGAAAGGGGTGAAAAACTGTTTTTT	CSARTTEGERGEKLFF
TRBV7-8	TRBJ2-1	NA	NA	TGTGCCAGCAACCCGTTAGCTGGGACCTACAATGAGCAGTTCTTC	CASNPLAGTYNEQFF
TRBV4-3	TRBJ2-1	NA	TRBD2	TGCGCCAGCAGCCATCTATTAGCCGGGACTAGCGGTAAAACCTACAATGAGCAGTTCTTC	CASSHLLAGTSGKTYNEQFF
TRBV12-3/TRBV12-4	TRBJ2-7	NA	TRBD1	TGTGCCAGCAGTTCCGGGACAGGGGGAGGTGAGCAGTACTTC	CASSSGTGGGEQYF
TRBV4-3	TRBJ2-3	NA	TRBD2	TGCGCCAGCAGCCAACAAACTAGCGGTGAGCAGTATTTT	CASSQQTSGEQYF
TRBV3-1	TRBJ2-7	NA	NA	TGTGCCAGCAGCCAAGTCGCGGGATTATACTCCTACGAGCAGTACTTC	CASSQVAGLYSYEQYF
TRBV6-6	TRBJ2-7	NA	NA	TGTGCCAGCAGTGCCCCAGGGGCCTACGAGCAGAACTTC	CASSAPGAYEQNF
TRBV5-4	TRBJ2-7	few	NA	TGTGCCAGCAGCTTGCCCTCGGGGAACGAGCAGTACTTC	CASSLPSGNEQYF
TRBV29-1	TRBJ2-1	NA	TRBD1	TGCAGCGCTGGGACAGGGGACTACAATGAGCAGTTCTTC	CSAGTGDYNEQFF
TRBV12-3/TRBV12-4	TRBJ2-1	NA	TRBD2	TGTGCCAGCAGTCCACTAGCGGGAGTTCGAACGGGGAATGAGCAGTTCTTC	CASSPLAGVRTGNEQFF
TRBV5-6	TRBJ2-6	NA	NA	TGTGCCTCGAGCCGGACAGAAGCTGGGGCCAACGTCCTGACTTTC	CASSRTEAGANVLTF
TRBV5-4	TRBJ2-3	NA	NA	TGTGCCAGCAGCGCGGGCCCTAGGGATACGCAGTATTTT	CASSAGPRDTQYF
TRBV20-1	TRBJ1-1	NA	TRBD1	TGCAGTGCTCGATACAGGGGCAGGGGCACTGAAGCTTTCTTT	CSARYRGRGTEAFF
TRBV5-6	TRBJ2-1	NA	TRBD2	TGTGCCAGCAGCTGGGGGTCTAGCGGGGGGGAGCAGTTCTTC	CASSWGSSGGEQFF
TRBV5-1	TRBJ2-6	few	TRBD1	TGCGCCAGCAGCTTGGCCGGGACAGGGGTAGCTGGGGCCAACGTCCTGACTTTC	CASSLAGTGVAGANVLTF
TRBV12-3/TRBV12-4	TRBJ1-5	many	NA	TGTGCCAGCACCCAGGGGTGGAATCAGCCCCAGCATTTT	CASTQGWNQPQHF